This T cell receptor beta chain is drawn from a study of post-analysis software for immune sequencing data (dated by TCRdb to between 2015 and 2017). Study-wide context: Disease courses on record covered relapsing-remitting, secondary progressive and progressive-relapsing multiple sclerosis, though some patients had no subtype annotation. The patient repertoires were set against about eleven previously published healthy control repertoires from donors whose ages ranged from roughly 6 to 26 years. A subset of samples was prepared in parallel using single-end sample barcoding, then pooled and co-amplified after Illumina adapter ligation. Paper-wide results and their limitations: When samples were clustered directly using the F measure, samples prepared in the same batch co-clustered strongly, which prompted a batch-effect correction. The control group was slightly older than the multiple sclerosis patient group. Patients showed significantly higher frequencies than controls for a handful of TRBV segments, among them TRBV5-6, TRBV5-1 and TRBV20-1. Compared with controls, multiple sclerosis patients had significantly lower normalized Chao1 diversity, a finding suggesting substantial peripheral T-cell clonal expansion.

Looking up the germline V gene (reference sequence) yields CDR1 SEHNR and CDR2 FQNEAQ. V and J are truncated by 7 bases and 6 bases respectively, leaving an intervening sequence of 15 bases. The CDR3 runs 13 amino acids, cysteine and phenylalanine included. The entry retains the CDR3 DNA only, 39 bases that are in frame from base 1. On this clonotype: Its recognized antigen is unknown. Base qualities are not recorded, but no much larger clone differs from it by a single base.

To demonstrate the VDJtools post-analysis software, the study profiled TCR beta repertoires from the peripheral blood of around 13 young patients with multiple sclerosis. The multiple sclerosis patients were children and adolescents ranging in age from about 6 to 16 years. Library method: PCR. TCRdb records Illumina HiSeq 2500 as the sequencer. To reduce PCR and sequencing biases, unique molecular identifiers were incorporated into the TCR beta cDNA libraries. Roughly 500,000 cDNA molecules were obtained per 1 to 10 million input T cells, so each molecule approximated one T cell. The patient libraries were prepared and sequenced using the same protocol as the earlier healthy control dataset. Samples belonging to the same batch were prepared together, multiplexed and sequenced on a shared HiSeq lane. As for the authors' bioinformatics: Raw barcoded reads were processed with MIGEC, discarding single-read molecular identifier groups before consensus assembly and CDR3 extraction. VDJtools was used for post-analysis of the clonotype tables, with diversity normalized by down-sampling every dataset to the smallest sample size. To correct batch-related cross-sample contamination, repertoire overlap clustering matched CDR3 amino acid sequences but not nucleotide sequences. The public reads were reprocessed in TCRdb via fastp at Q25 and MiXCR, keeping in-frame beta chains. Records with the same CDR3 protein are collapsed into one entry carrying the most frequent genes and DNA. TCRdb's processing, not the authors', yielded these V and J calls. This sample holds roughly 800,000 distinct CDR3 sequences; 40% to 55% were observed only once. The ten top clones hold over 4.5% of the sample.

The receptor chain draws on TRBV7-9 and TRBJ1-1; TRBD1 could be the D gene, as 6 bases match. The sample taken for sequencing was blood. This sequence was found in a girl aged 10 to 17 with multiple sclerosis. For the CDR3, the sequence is CASNQKGEAEAFF. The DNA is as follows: TGTGCCAGCAATCAAAAGGGGGAGGCTGAAGCTTTCTTT.